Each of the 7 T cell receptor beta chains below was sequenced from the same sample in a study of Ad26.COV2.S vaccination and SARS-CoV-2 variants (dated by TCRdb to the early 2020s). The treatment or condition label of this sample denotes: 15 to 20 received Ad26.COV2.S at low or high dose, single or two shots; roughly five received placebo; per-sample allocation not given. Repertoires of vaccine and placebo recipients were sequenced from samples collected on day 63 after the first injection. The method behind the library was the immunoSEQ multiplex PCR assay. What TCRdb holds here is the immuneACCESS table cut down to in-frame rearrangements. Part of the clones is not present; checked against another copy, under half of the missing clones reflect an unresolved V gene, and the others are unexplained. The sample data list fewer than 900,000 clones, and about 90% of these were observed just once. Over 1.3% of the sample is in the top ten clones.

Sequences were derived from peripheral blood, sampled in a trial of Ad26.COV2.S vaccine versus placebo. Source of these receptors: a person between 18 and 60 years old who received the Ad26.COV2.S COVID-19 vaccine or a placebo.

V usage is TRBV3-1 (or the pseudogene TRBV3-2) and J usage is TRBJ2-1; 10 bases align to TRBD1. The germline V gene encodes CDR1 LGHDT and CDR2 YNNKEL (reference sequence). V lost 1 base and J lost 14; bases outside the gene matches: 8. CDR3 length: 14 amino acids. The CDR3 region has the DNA TGTGCCAGCAGCCAAGTGCCCGAGACAGGGGGCAAGTTCTTC. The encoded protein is CASSQVPETGGKFF.

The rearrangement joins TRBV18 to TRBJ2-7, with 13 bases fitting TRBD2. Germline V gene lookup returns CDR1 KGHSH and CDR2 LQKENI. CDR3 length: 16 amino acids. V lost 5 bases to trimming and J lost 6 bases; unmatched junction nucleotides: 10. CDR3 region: CASSSTGLAGVSEQYF. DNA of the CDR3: TGTGCCAGCTCATCTACCGGACTAGCGGGGGTATCCGAGCAGTACTTC. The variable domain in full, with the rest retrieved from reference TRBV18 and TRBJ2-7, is NAGVMQNPRHLVRRRGQEARLRCSPMKGHSHVYWYRQLPEEGLKFMVYLQKENIIDESGMPKERFSAEFPKEGPSILRIQQVVRGDSAAYFCASSSTGLAGVSEQYFGPGTRLTVT.

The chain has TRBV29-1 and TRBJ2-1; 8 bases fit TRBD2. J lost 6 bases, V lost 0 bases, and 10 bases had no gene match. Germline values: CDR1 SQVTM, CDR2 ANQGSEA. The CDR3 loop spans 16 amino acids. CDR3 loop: CSVEDFGTRSSNEQFF. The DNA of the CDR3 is TGCAGCGTTGAAGATTTCGGGACTAGGAGTAGCAATGAGCAGTTCTTC.

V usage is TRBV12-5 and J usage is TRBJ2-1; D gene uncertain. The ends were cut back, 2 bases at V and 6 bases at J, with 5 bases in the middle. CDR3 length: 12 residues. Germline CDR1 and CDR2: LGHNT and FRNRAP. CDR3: CASGLMFNEQFF. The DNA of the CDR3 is TGTGCTAGTGGTTTGATGTTCAATGAGCAGTTCTTC.

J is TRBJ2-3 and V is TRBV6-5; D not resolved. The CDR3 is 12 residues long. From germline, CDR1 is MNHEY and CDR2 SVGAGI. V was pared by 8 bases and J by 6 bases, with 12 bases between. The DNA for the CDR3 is TGTGCCAGCTGCCCGAGATGGGATACGCAGTATTTT. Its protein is CASCPRWDTQYF.

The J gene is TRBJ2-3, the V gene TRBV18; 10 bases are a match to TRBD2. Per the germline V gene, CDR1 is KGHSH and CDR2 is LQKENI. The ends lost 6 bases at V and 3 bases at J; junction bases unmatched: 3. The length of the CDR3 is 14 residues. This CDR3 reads CASSRTSGTDTQYF. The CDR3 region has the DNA TGTGCCAGCTCTAGGACTAGCGGTACAGATACGCAGTATTTT.

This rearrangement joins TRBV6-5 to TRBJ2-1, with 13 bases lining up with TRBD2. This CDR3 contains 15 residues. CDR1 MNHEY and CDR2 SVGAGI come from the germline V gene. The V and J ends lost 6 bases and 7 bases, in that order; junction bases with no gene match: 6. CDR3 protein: CASSPLAGGSNEQFF. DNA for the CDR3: TGTGCCAGCAGCCCACTAGCGGGAGGGTCTAATGAGCAGTTCTTC.